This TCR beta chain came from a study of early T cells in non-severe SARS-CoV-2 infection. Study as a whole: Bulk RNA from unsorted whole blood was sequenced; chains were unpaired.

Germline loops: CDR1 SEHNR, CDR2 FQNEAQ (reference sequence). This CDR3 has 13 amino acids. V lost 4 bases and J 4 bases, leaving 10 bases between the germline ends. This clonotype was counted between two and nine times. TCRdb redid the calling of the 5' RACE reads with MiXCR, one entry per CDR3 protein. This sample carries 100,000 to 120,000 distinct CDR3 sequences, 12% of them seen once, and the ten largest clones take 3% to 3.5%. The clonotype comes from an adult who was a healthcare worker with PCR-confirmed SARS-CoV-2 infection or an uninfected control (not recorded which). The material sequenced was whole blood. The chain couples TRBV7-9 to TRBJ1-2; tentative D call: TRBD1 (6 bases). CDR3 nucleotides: TGTGCCAGCAGCTCCGGGGGCCTCTATGGCTACACCTTC. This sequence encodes CASSSGGLYGYTF.